This TCR beta chain came from a study of cytomegalovirus exposure and HLA in healthy donors. General observations from the study: TCR beta sequences reportedly predicted most subjects' HLA-A and HLA-B alleles accurately.

Primers: 60 Vbeta forward and 13 Jbeta reverse. This table comes from immunoSEQ multiplex PCR, and its TCRdb copy is limited to in-frame clones, with some not included. The sample has about 140,000 clones; over 70% are singletons. CDR3 length: 15 amino acids. The germline CDR1 and CDR2 sequences are MGHDK and SYGVNS. V lost 4 bases and J lost 2, with 15 bases in between. Concerning this clone itself: What it recognizes is unknown.

The sequence came from a man aged 30-40 years in good health and CMV-seronegative. This chain uses TRBV25-1 with TRBJ2-7, with a weak D call TRBD2 (6 bases). Sequenced sample: PBMCs. The CDR3 sequence: CASSGGSGDAYEQYF. The CDR3 DNA sequence: TGTGCCAGCAGTGGGGGTTCGGGGGACGCCTACGAGCAGTACTTC.